This T cell receptor (beta chain) was observed in a study of shared clonotypes between healthy human individuals. V was clipped by 1 base and J by 0 bases, with 10 bases between them. The CDR3 runs 16 residues. Germline CDR1 reads SGHAT; CDR2 reads FQNNGV. Division of CD4+ cells produced a CD45RA+ naive subset and a CD45RA-negative memory subset. Study observations and caveats: The represented genetic and exposure-history diversity was limited by the small number of donors. The generation probabilities recorded for non-shared clonotypes fell below those of clonotypes shared by all four donors.

TCRdb's copy holds only in-frame clones and misses some; the assay was immunoSEQ multiplex PCR. Here the sample spans 2 million to 3 million clones, 93% being singletons. This clone is a singleton in its sample. Antigen specificity is unknown. The receptor comes from a man younger than 35 in good health. Some clones in this sample may be carry-over from other donors' samples. The rearrangement links TRBV11-2 to TRBJ2-1; D perhaps matches TRBD2 (6 bases). The sequenced material came from naive CD4+ T cells from PBMCs. The subset denotes: CD45RA+ positively selected. The chain's CDR3 is CASSLGAGSSYNEQFF. Here the CDR3 DNA reads TGTGCCAGCAGCTTAGGAGCCGGGAGCTCCTACAATGAGCAGTTCTTC. The entire variable domain, with the rest obtained from reference TRBV11-2 and TRBJ2-1, is as follows: EAGVAQSPRYKIIEKRQSVAFWCNPISGHATLYWYQQILGQGPKLLIQFQNNGVVDDSQLPKDRFSAERLKGVDSTLKIQPAKLEDSAVYLCASSLGAGSSYNEQFFGPGTRLTVL.